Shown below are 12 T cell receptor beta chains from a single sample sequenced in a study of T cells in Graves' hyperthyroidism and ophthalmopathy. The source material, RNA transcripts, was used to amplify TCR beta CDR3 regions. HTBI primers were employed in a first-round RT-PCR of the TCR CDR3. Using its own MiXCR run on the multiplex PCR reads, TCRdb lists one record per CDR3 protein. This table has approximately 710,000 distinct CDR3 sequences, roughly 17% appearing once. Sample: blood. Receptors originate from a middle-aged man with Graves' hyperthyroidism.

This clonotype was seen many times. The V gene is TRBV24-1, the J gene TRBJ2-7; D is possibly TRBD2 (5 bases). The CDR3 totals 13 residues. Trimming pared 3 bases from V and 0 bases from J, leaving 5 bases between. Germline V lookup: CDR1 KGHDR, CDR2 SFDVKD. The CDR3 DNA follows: TGTGCCACCAGTGATGGGAGCTCCTACGAGCAGTACTTC. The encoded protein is CATSDGSSYEQYF.

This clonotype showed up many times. The CDR3 DNA sequence: TGTGCCAGCAGCTTAGCGACAGGGGGCGTAGATACGCAGTATTTT. It encodes CASSLATGGVDTQYF. This chain joins TRBV7-2 and TRBJ2-3, with 10 bases lining up with TRBD1. Germline CDR1 and CDR2: SGHTA and FQGNSA. Unmatched junction bases numbered 2, after V lost 0 bases and J lost 5 bases. The CDR3 length is 15 residues.

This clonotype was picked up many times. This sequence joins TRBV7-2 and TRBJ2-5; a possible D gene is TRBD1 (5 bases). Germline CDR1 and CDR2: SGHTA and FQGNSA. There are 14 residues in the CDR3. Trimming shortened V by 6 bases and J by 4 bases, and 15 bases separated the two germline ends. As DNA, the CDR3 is TGTGCCAGCAGACGGGTAGGGGCTTCAGAGACCCAGTACTTC. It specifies CASRRVGASETQYF. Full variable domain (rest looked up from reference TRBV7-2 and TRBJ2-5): GAGVSQSPSNKVTEKGKDVELRCDPISGHTALYWYRQSLGQGLEFLIYFQGNSAPDKSGLPSDRFSAERTGGSVSTLTIQRTQQEDSAVYLCASRRVGASETQYFGPGTRLLVL.

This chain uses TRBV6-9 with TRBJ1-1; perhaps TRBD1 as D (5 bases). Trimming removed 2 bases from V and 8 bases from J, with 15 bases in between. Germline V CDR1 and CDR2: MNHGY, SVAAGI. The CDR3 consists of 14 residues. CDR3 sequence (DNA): TGTGCCAGCAGTTATGTTAGGGCTTGGGACGAAGCTTTCTTT. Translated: CASSYVRAWDEAFF.

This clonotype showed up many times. The CDR3: CSVRLSYEQYF. The CDR3 nucleotides read TGCAGCGTTCGTCTATCTTACGAGCAGTACTTC. This chain uses TRBV29-1 with TRBJ2-7; D gene unclear. The CDR3 contains 11 residues. CDR1 and CDR2 (germline): SQVTM, ANQGSEA. V was trimmed by 5 bases and J by 4 bases, leaving 9 bases between them.

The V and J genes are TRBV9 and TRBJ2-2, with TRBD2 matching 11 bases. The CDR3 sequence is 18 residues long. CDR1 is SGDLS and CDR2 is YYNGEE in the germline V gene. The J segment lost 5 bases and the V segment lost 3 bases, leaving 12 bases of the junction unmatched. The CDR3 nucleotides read TGTGCCAGCAGCGCGCCTCACCTTAGCGGGAGGGCGACCGGGGAGCTGTTTTTT. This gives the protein CASSAPHLSGRATGELFF.

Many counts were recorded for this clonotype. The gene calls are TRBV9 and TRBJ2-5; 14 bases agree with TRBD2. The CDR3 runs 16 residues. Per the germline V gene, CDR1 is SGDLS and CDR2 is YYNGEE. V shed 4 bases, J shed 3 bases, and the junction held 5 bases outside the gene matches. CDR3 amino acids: CASSSRLAGGEETQYF. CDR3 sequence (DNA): TGTGCCAGCAGCTCCCGACTAGCGGGAGGGGAAGAGACCCAGTACTTC.

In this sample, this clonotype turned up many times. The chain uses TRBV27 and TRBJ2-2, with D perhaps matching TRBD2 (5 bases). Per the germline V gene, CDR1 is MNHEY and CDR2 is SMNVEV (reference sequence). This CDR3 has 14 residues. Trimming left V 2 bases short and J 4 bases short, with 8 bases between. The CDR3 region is CASSLGESTGELFF. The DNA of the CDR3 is TGTGCCAGCAGTTTAGGGGAGAGCACCGGGGAGCTGTTTTTT.

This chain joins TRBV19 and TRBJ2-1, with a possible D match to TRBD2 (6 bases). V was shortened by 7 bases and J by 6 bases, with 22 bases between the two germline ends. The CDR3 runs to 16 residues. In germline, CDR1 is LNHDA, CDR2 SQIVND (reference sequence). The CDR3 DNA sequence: TGTGCCAGTACCCAATCGGGGAGCGGGTATCTCAATGAGCAGTTCTTC. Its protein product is CASTQSGSGYLNEQFF.

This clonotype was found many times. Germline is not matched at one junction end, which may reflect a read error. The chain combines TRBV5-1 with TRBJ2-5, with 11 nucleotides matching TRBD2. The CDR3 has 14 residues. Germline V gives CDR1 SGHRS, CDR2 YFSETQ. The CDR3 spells CASSLAGGRETQYF. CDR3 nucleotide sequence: TGTGCCAGCAGCTTAGCGGGAGGGCGAGAGACCCAGTACTTC.

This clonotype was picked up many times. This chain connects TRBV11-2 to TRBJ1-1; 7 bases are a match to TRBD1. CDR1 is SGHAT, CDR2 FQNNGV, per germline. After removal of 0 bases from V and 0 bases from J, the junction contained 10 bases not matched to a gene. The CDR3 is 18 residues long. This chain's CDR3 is CASSLDLQGVYMNTEAFF. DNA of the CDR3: TGTGCCAGCAGCTTAGATCTGCAGGGGGTCTACATGAACACTGAAGCTTTCTTT. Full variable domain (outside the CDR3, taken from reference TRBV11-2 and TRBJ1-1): EAGVAQSPRYKIIEKRQSVAFWCNPISGHATLYWYQQILGQGPKLLIQFQNNGVVDDSQLPKDRFSAERLKGVDSTLKIQPAKLEDSAVYLCASSLDLQGVYMNTEAFFGQGTRLTVV.

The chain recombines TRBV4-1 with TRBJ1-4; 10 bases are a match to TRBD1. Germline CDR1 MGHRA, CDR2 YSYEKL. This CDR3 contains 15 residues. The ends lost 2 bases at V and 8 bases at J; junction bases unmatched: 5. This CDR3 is CASSQRDRGGEKLFF. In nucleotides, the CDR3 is TGCGCCAGCAGCCAACGGGACAGGGGAGGGGAAAAACTGTTTTTT.